The 7 T cell receptor beta chains in this list originate from one sample, sequenced in a study of blood T cell repertoires in COVID-19. Clones were read by immunoSEQ multiplex PCR, and TCRdb kept only the in-frame ones, dropping some. The data show 50,000 to 65,000 clones, with about 86% seen just once and roughly 6.8% held by the top ten. The sample consisted of peripheral blood. The receptors come from a human donor in a cohort sampled during active COVID-19.

The rearrangement links TRBV6-5 to TRBJ1-1; 7 bases fit TRBD1. This CDR3 comprises 13 residues. From germline, CDR1 is MNHEY and CDR2 SVGAGI. Trimming took 8 bases from V and 3 from J; bases not matched to a gene: 6. CDR3 nucleotide sequence: TGTGCCAGCGGAGCTACAGGGGACACTGAAGCTTTCTTT. Protein: CASGATGDTEAFF.

The genes are TRBV7-2 and TRBJ2-7; D uncertain. This CDR3 spans 13 amino acids. Germline CDR1 and CDR2: SGHTA and FQGNSA. Trimming left V 0 bases short and J 3 bases short, with 6 bases between. The CDR3 DNA reads TGTGCCAGCAGCTTAGCGGGCTACTACGAGCAGTACTTC. As protein: CASSLAGYYEQYF.

The sample holds one count of this clone. V and J are TRBV30 and TRBJ1-2; D is unresolved. The CDR3 has 10 residues. Germline lookup yields CDR1 GTSNPN and CDR2 SVGIG (reference sequence). Trimming took off 6 bases at V and 6 bases at J, with 8 bases between the two ends. The CDR3 bases are TGTGCCTGCAGGAGGGATGGCTACACCTTC. It is translated as CACRRDGYTF. Based on the CDR3 plus reference TRBV30 and TRBJ1-2, the full variable domain is SQTIHQWPATLVQPVGSPLSLECTVEGTSNPNLYWYRQAAGRGLQLLFYSVGIGQISSEVPQNLSASRPQDRQFILSSKKLLLSDSGFYLCACRRDGYTFGSGTRLTVV.

The chain carries TRBV4-1 and TRBJ1-1; TRBD1 is a possible D gene (5 bases). Germline values: CDR1 MGHRA, CDR2 YSYEKL. CDR3 size: 14 residues. Trimming took off 4 bases at V and 3 bases at J, with 12 bases between the two ends. CDR3 sequence reads: CASSLRGSDTEAFF. The CDR3 DNA follows: TGCGCCAGCAGCCTTAGGGGATCGGACACTGAAGCTTTCTTT.

V usage is TRBV15 and J usage is TRBJ1-5, with D perhaps matching TRBD1 (6 bases). This CDR3 is 15 amino acids long. Germline lookup yields CDR1 LNHNV and CDR2 YYDKDF (reference sequence). V was clipped by 2 bases and J by 6 bases, with 14 bases between them. The CDR3 region has the DNA TGTGCCACCAGCAGAAGCAGGGGAGAGGGTCAGCCCCAGCATTTT. This codes for CATSRSRGEGQPQHF.

The chain couples TRBV5-8 to TRBJ1-5; TRBD1 matches at 9 bases. Germline CDR1 SGHTS, CDR2 YDEGEE. V shed 2 bases, J shed 7 bases, and the junction held 7 bases outside the gene matches. The CDR3 totals 15 residues. CDR3 residues: CASSFPGQGRQPQHF. The CDR3 coding sequence is TGTGCCAGCAGCTTCCCGGGACAGGGAAGGCAGCCCCAGCATTTT.

The V call is TRBV6-5, the J call TRBJ2-6; weak D call: TRBD2 (5 bases). Germline assignment: CDR1 MNHEY and CDR2 SVGAGI. V was pared by 2 bases and J by 5 bases, with 10 bases between. The CDR3 contains 15 residues. The CDR3: CASSYGGFRANVLTF. The CDR3 bases are TGTGCCAGCAGTTACGGAGGATTTAGGGCCAACGTCCTGACTTTC.